Below are 10 T cell receptor beta chains sequenced from a single sample in a study of regulatory T cells in long-lasting Graves disease. Sample time point: persistent/refractory GD, antithyroid drugs over 5 years with positive TRAb. Researchers made the TCR library from RNA that was extracted from PBMCs. Building the TCR beta libraries relied on iRepertoire HTBI primers, and CDR3 regions underwent Arm-PCR. TCRdb used MiXCR to reprocess the multiplex PCR reads, holding one entry per CDR3 protein. The sample has about 660,000 distinct CDR3 sequences, around 30% seen once; the top ten hold roughly 41%. The source material was peripheral blood mononuclear cells (PBMCs), sampled when the disease was refractory, from a patient treated with antithyroid drugs. These receptors all stem from a female donor with Graves disease.

V and J are TRBV4-1 and TRBJ2-5, with 13 bases lining up with TRBD2. This CDR3 region has 16 residues. Germline CDR1 and CDR2: MGHRA and YSYEKL. V dropped 3 bases and J dropped 3; count of bases not matched to a gene: 4. CDR3 in DNA: TGCGCCAGCAGCCACGCCGGGACTAGCGGGGAAGAGACCCAGTACTTC. This sequence encodes CASSHAGTSGEETQYF.

Regarding this clonotype: The CDR3 does not close with the conserved phenylalanine or tryptophan, likely indicating a read error. The CDR3 loop is CASTWTGGFGELFL. The DNA of the CDR3 is TGTGCCAGCACTTGGACAGGGGGCTTCGGGGAGCTGTTTCTT. The gene calls are TRBV27 and TRBJ2-2; 11 bases line up with TRBD1. The CDR3 runs to 14 residues. J gave up 7 bases and V 7 bases, and 5 bases lay outside the gene matches. Germline V gene lookup returns CDR1 MNHEY and CDR2 SMNVEV (reference sequence).

V usage is TRBV19 and J usage is TRBJ2-7; 14 nucleotides match TRBD2. The V gene's germline CDR1 is LNHDA and CDR2 SQIVND (reference sequence). This CDR3 is built from 14 residues. V shed 6 bases, J shed 6 bases, and the junction held 4 bases outside the gene matches. The CDR3 loop reads CASRRLAGGGEQYF. The CDR3 region has the DNA TGTGCCAGTAGACGACTAGCGGGAGGGGGCGAGCAGTACTTC.

This clonotype was detected only a few times. V usage is TRBV5-1 and J usage is TRBJ2-7, with TRBD2 as a possible D gene (5 bases). Trimming stripped 4 bases from V and 5 bases from J, with 10 bases between. CDR1 and CDR2 (germline): SGHRS, YFSETQ. The CDR3 runs 12 residues. CDR3 protein: CASSVDGNEQYF. The DNA for the CDR3 is TGCGCCAGCAGCGTTGACGGGAACGAGCAGTACTTC.

This clonotype has a handful of counts. This rearrangement joins TRBV10-3 to TRBJ2-7, with TRBD2 matching 13 bases. J lost 4 bases, V lost 2 bases, and 5 bases had no gene match. This CDR3 spans 16 amino acids. Per the germline V gene, CDR1 is ENHRY and CDR2 is SYGVKD. The CDR3 is CAISEPGLAGVYEQYF. CDR3 DNA sequence: TGTGCCATCAGTGAGCCCGGACTAGCGGGAGTTTACGAGCAGTACTTC.

The chain couples TRBV3-1 to TRBJ1-2; unclear D gene. V was pared by 0 bases and J by 1 base, with 6 bases between. The germline V gene has CDR1 LGHDT and CDR2 YNNKEL (reference sequence). The CDR3 sequence is 14 residues long. The CDR3 sequence: CASSQESINYGYTF. The CDR3, as DNA: TGTGCCAGCAGCCAAGAGTCGATTAACTATGGCTACACCTTC.

Many counts were recorded for this clonotype. The V call is TRBV28, the J call TRBJ1-1; a weak D match, TRBD1 (6 bases). Germline CDR1 and CDR2: MDHEN and SYDVKM. Deletions cut 3 bases from V and 10 bases from J, with 21 bases between. The CDR3 runs to 15 residues. In nucleotides, the CDR3 is TGTGCCAGCAGTTTCGGAGGGGGGGCGGGAGTGAGAGCTTTCTTT. Translation: CASSFGGGAGVRAFF.

This clonotype was detected many times. The chain uses TRBV2 and TRBJ1-5, with 7 bases that match TRBD1. Germline CDR1 SNHLY, CDR2 FYNNEI. This CDR3 region has 17 residues. Trimming removed 1 base from V and 3 bases from J; junction bases left unmatched: 9. This CDR3 is CASSEGGGGAYNQPQHF. CDR3 coding DNA: TGTGCCAGCAGTGAAGGGGGAGGGGGCGCCTACAATCAGCCCCAGCATTTT.

This clonotype was detected only a few times. The chain combines TRBV11-2 with TRBJ1-1, with 12 bases lining up with TRBD1. The CDR3 totals 18 residues. Per germline, CDR1 SGHAT and CDR2 FQNNGV. V lost 0 bases and J lost 6; bases outside the gene matches: 11. In DNA form, the CDR3 reads TGTGCCAGCAGCTTAGATTGGGGACAGGGGGCGCGAATCCCTGAAGCTTTCTTT. Amino acid sequence: CASSLDWGQGARIPEAFF.

The chain combines TRBV6-2 or TRBV6-3 with TRBJ2-1, with 14 bases matching TRBD2. CDR1 is MNHEY and CDR2 is SVGEGT in the germline V gene. Trimming took 6 bases from V and 7 from J; bases not matched to a gene: 5. The CDR3 totals 15 residues. The CDR3 loop is CASRPGTSGSNEQFF. The CDR3 DNA sequence: TGTGCCAGCAGGCCTGGGACTAGCGGGAGTAATGAGCAGTTCTTC.